The source of this TCR beta chain is a study of T cells expressing NK-cell markers. Study-wide background: Underlying the TCR beta repertoires were sorted CD3+CD56+NKG2C+, CD3+CD56+NKG2C- and CD3+CD56-NKG2C+ T cells. Broader study findings: Dominant NKG2C+ clonotype frequencies of roughly 1.0-8% of CD8+ T cells were measured in about 6 donors. These same clonotypes (in several donors) also led the CD3+CD56-NKG2C+ fraction.

Worth noting for this clonotype: Its antigen is currently unknown.

It was by 5'RACE template switching with UMIs that TCR beta cDNA was made. TCRdb re-called the 5' RACE reads, yielding one record per CDR3 amino acid sequence without DNA. The specimen's table records under 500,000 distinct CDR3 sequences. Germline V gives CDR1 MNHNS, CDR2 SASEGT. CDR3 length equals 13 residues. This chain joins TRBV6-1 and TRBJ2-5; TCRdb selects TRBD1, and the lack of DNA leaves this call unchecked. Sequences were obtained from blood T cells: a sorted CD56 or NKG2C T cell subset, CD4+ or CD8+ T cells, or bulk PBMC T cells (not recorded which). This TCR was recovered from a woman aged 18 to 75 in good health. The CDR3 here is CAGPTGAGETQYF.